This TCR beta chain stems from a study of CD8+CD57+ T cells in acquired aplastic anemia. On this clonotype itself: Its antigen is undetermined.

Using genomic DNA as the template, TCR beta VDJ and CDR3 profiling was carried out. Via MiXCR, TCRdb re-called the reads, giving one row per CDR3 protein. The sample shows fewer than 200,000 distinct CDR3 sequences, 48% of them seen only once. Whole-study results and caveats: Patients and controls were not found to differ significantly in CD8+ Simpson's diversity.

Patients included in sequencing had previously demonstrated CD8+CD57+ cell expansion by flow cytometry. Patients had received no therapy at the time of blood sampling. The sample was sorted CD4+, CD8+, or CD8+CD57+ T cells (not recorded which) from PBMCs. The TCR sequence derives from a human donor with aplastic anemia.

The CDR3 loop is CASSERIGDRGQYEQYF. The CDR3 nucleotides are TGCGCCAGCAGTGAGAGGATCGGGGACAGGGGGCAATACGAGCAGTACTTC. V and J are TRBV10-1 and TRBJ2-7, with TRBD1 matching 12 bases. The trim removed 2 bases at V and 4 bases at J, leaving 9 bases unmatched. Looked up from germline, CDR1 is WNHNN and CDR2 is SYGVQD (reference sequence). This CDR3 comprises 17 residues.